Following are 14 T cell receptor beta chains from one sample sequenced in a study of T cell responses to AZD1222 COVID-19 vaccine. Data came from immunoSEQ multiplex PCR; TCRdb stores just in-frame clones and leaves some out. Altogether some 150,000 clones are present, approximately 91% being singletons, with the ten largest covering under 8%. This specimen consisted of peripheral blood, obtained after recovery from COVID-19. Receptor source: an adult who had recovered from COVID-19.

This chain joins TRBV20-1 and TRBJ1-1; no clear D gene. This CDR3 contains 11 residues. Germline V CDR1 and CDR2: DFQATT, SNEGSKA (reference sequence). V was shortened by 1 base and J by 3 bases, with 3 bases between the two germline ends. CDR3 protein: CSARGDTEAFF. The CDR3 DNA sequence: TGCAGTGCTAGAGGAGACACTGAAGCTTTCTTT.

This sequence joins TRBV27 and TRBJ1-1; D is possibly TRBD1 (6 bases). Trimming stripped 2 bases from V and 5 bases from J, with 12 bases between. Germline CDR1 reads MNHEY; CDR2 reads SMNVEV (reference sequence). This CDR3 has 14 residues. In DNA, the CDR3 is TGTGCCAGCAGTTTAAGCCAGGGGCGGACTGAAGCTTTCTTT. As protein: CASSLSQGRTEAFF.

The rearrangement joins TRBV7-3 to TRBJ1-1; 8 bases agree with TRBD1. In germline, CDR1 is SGHTA, CDR2 FQGTGA. The ends lost 2 bases at V and 1 base at J; junction bases unmatched: 0. The CDR3 contains 14 residues. CDR3 sequence: CASSLGTGNTEAFF. For the CDR3, the DNA is TGTGCCAGCAGCTTAGGGACAGGGAACACTGAAGCTTTCTTT.

The chain is built from TRBV29-1 and TRBJ1-2; D uncertain. CDR3 length: 11 amino acids. From germline, CDR1 is SQVTM and CDR2 ANQGSEA. V was pared by 2 bases and J by 5 bases, with 6 bases between. The DNA for the CDR3 is TGCAGCGTTGAATCAGGTTATGGCTACACCTTC. This gives the protein CSVESGYGYTF.

The chain has TRBV28 and TRBJ1-5; D uncertain. CDR3 size: 12 residues. Trimming took 3 bases from V and 6 from J, leaving 6 bases between them. Germline V gives CDR1 MDHEN, CDR2 SYDVKM. The CDR3 coding sequence is TGTGCCAGCAGTTTGGAGGTTCAGCCCCAGCATTTT. This gives the protein CASSLEVQPQHF. Full variable domain (missing parts from reference TRBV28 and TRBJ1-5): DVKVTQSSRYLVKRTGEKVFLECVQDMDHENMFWYRQDPGLGLRLIYFSYDVKMKEKGDIPEGYSVSREKKERFSLILESASTNQTSMYLCASSLEVQPQHFGDGTRLSIL.

V is TRBV5-1 and J is TRBJ1-4; D not certain. V lost 3 bases, J lost 0 bases, and 6 bases lay in between. Germline loops: CDR1 SGHRS, CDR2 YFSETQ. The length of the CDR3 is 14 residues. CDR3 region: CASSSHATNEKLFF. The DNA of the CDR3 is TGCGCCAGCAGCTCGCATGCAACTAATGAAAAACTGTTTTTT.

In DNA, the CDR3 is TGTGCCAGCAGTGACGAAGGACAGGCGGATGAGCAGTTCTTC. As protein: CASSDEGQADEQFF. The rearrangement joins TRBV6-4 to TRBJ2-1; 7 positions match TRBD1. The germline V gene encodes CDR1 MRHNA and CDR2 SNTAGT. The CDR3 length is 14 residues. With V trimmed by 2 bases and J by 8 bases, 6 bases remained unmatched.

Here the CDR3 reads CASSALTTGPPNQPQHF. For the CDR3, the DNA is TGTGCCAGCAGTGCGCTTACTACGGGACCGCCGAATCAGCCCCAGCATTTT. The chain recombines TRBV6-1 with TRBJ1-5, with D possibly TRBD1 on 5 matching bases. This CDR3 comprises 17 residues. V was trimmed by 4 bases and J by 4 bases, leaving 20 bases between them. Germline V gives CDR1 MNHNS, CDR2 SASEGT.

The chain combines TRBV6-5 with TRBJ2-5, with 7 positions matching TRBD1. This CDR3 is 14 amino acids long. Per germline, CDR1 MNHEY and CDR2 SVGAGI. V lost 5 bases and J lost 4; bases outside the gene matches: 7. CDR3 DNA sequence: TGTGCCAGCAGTCTCGACAGGGTTGTAGAGACCCAGTACTTC. This gives the protein CASSLDRVVETQYF.

The CDR3 reads CASSPRAGGKGEQFF. In DNA, the CDR3 is TGCGCCAGCAGCCCTCGGGCGGGGGGAAAGGGTGAGCAGTTCTTC. The chain links TRBV4-1 to TRBJ2-1; 8 positions match TRBD2. This CDR3 has 15 residues. Germline V gene data show CDR1 as MGHRA and CDR2 as YSYEKL. V gave up 4 bases and J gave up 9 bases; unmatched junction bases: 11.

The chain links TRBV6-5 to TRBJ2-7; D is ambiguous. CDR3 length: 12 residues. V lost 7 bases and J 6 bases, leaving 13 bases between the germline ends. The germline V gene encodes CDR1 MNHEY and CDR2 SVGAGI. This CDR3 is CASIRLGSEQYF. Here the CDR3 DNA reads TGTGCCAGCATCCGCTTGGGATCCGAGCAGTACTTC.

This clone was seen a few times. The chain carries TRBV27 and TRBJ2-3, with no clear D. The CDR3 extends over 13 amino acids. Looked up from germline, CDR1 is MNHEY and CDR2 is SMNVEV (reference sequence). Trimming shortened V by 0 bases and J by 3 bases, and 4 bases separated the two germline ends. CDR3 DNA sequence: TGTGCCAGCAGTTTATCTCAGACAGATACGCAGTATTTT. This sequence encodes CASSLSQTDTQYF.

The CDR3 bases are TGTGCCAGCAGCCAAGGGGCACCGGGCACCAATGAGCAGTTCTTC. Amino acids: CASSQGAPGTNEQFF. The genes are TRBV3-1 (or the pseudogene TRBV3-2) and TRBJ2-1; no clear D. Germline V lookup: CDR1 LGHDT, CDR2 YNNKEL (reference sequence). V lost 1 base and J lost 6, with 13 bases in between. This CDR3 is 15 amino acids long.

The rearrangement joins TRBV7-9 to TRBJ1-4; 9 bases agree with TRBD1. The CDR3 length is 18 residues. V lost 2 bases to trimming and J lost 1 base; unmatched junction nucleotides: 8. Germline V gives CDR1 SEHNR, CDR2 FQNEAQ (reference sequence). CDR3 DNA: TGTGCCAGCAGCTTATGGACCGGGACAGGGAAAACTAATGAAAAACTGTTTTTT. Its protein product is CASSLWTGTGKTNEKLFF.